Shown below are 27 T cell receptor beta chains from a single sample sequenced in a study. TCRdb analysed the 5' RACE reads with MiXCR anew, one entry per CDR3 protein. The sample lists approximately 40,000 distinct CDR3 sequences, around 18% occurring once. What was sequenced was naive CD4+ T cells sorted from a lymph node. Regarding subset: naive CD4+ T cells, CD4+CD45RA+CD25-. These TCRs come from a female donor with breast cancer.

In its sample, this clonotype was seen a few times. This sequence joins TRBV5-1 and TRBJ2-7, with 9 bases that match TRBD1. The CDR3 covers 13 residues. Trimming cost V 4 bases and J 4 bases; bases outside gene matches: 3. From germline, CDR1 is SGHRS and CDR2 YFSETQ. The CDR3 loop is CASSRTGEYEQYF. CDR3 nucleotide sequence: TGCGCCAGCAGCAGGACAGGGGAATACGAGCAGTACTTC.

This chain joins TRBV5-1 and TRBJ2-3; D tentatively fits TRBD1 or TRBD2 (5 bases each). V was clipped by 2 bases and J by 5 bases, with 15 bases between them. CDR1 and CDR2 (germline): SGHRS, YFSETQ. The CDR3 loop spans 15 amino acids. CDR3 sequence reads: CASSFGAPVGDTQYF. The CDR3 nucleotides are TGCGCCAGCAGCTTCGGGGCTCCCGTGGGAGATACGCAGTATTTT.

The CDR3 protein is CASSQYQGDYNEQFF. The CDR3 DNA is TGTGCCAGCAGCCAGTACCAGGGGGACTACAATGAGCAGTTCTTC. The chain employs TRBV4-2 and TRBJ2-1, with 7 bases aligning to TRBD1. CDR1 and CDR2 from the germline V gene are LGHNA and YNFKEQ. V trimming: 3 bases; J trimming: 3 bases; junction bases outside the gene matches: 5. This CDR3 has 15 amino acids.

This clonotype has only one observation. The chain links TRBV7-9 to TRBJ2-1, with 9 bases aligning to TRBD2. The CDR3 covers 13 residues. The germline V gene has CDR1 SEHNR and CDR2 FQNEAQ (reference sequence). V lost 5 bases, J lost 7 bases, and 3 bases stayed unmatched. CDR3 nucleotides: TGTGCCAGCAGCACTAGCGGGCGGAATGAGCAGTTCTTC. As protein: CASSTSGRNEQFF.

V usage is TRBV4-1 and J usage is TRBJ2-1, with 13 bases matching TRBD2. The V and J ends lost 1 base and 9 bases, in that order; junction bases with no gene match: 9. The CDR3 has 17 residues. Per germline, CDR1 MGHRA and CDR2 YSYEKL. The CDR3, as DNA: TGCGCCAGCAGCCAAGGAGTCGGACTAGCGGGAGTCAGTGAGCAGTTCTTC. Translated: CASSQGVGLAGVSEQFF.

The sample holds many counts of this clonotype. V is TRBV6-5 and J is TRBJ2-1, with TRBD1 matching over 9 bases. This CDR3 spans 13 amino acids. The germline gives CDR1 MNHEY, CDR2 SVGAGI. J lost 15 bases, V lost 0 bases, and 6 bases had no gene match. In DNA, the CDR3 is TGTGCCAGCAGTTACTCACAAGGGACAGGGCGGTTCTTC. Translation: CASSYSQGTGRFF.

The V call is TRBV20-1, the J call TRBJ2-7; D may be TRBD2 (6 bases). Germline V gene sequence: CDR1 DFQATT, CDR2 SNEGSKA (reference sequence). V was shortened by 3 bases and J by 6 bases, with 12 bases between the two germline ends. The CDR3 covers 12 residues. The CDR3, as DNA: TGCAGTGCTAGGGAGGGGCCCAGCGAGCAGTACTTC. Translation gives CSAREGPSEQYF.

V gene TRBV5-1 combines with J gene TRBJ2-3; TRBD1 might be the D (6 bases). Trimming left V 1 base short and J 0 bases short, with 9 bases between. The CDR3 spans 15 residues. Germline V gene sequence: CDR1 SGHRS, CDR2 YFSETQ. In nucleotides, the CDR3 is TGCGCCAGCAGCTTGACAGGGCCTAGCACAGATACGCAGTATTTT. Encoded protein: CASSLTGPSTDTQYF.

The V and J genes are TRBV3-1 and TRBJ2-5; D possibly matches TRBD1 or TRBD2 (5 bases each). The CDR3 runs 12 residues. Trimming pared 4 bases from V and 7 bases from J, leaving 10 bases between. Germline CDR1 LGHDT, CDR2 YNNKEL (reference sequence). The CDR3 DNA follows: TGTGCCAGCAGCCGAGGGGAGAGGACCCAGTACTTC. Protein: CASSRGERTQYF.

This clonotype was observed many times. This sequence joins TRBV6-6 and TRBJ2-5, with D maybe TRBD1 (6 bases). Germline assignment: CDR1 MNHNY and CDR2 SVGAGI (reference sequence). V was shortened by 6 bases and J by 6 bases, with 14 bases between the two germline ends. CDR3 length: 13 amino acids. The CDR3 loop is CASSHGQGKTQYF. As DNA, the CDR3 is TGTGCCAGCAGCCACGGCCAGGGGAAGACCCAGTACTTC.

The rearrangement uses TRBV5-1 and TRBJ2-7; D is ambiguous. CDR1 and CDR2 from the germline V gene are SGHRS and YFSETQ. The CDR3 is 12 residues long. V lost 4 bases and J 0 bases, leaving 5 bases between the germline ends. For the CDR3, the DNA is TGCGCCAGCAGCGAGAGCTCCTACGAGCAGTACTTC. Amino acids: CASSESSYEQYF.

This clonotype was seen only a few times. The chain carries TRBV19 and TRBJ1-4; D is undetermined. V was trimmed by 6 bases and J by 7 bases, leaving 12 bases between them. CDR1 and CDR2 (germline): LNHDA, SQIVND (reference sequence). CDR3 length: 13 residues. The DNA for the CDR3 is TGTGCCAGTAGGGGTGGGTTAGCTGAAAAACTGTTTTTT. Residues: CASRGGLAEKLFF.

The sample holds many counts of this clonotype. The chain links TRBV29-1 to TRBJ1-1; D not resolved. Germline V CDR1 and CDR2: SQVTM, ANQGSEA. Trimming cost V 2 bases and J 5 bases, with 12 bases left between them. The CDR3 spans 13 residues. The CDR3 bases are TGCAGCGTTGAAAACCGCGGAGGGACTGAAGCTTTCTTT. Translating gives CSVENRGGTEAFF.

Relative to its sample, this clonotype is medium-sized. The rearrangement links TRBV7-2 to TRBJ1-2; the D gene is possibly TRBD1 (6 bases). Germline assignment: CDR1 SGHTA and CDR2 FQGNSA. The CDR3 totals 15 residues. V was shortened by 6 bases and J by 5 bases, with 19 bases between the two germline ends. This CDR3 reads CASSPYRGGGYGYTF. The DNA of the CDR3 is TGTGCCAGCAGTCCCTACCGGGGAGGGGGGTATGGCTACACCTTC.

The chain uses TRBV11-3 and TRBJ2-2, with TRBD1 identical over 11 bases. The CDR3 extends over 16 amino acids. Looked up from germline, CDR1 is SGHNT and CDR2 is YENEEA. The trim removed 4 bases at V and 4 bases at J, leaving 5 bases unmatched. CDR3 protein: CASSSSGTGGTGELFF. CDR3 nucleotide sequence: TGTGCCAGCAGCTCCTCCGGGACAGGGGGCACCGGGGAGCTGTTTTTT. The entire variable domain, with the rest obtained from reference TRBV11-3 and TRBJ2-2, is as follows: EAGVVQSPRYKIIEKKQPVAFWCNPISGHNTLYWYLQNLGQGPELLIRYENEEAVDDSQLPKDRFSAERLKGVDSTLKIQPAELGDSAVYLCASSSSGTGGTGELFFGEGSRLTVL.

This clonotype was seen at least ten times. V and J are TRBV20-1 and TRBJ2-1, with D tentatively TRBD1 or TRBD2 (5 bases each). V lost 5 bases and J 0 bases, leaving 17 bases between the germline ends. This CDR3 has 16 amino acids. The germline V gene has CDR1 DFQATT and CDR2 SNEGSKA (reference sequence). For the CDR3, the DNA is TGCAGTGCTGATATCCGGGGCCTAAGCTCCTACAATGAGCAGTTCTTC. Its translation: CSADIRGLSSYNEQFF.

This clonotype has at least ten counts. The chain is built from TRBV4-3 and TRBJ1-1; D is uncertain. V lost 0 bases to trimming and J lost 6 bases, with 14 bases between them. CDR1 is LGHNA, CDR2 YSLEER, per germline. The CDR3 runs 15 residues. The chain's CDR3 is CASSQDFAGIAEAFF. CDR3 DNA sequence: TGCGCCAGCAGCCAAGATTTTGCGGGTATCGCTGAAGCTTTCTTT.

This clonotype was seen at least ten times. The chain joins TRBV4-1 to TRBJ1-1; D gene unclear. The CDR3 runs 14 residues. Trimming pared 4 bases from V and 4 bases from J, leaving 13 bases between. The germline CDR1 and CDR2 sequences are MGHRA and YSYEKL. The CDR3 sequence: CASSRRGVGTEAFF. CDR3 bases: TGCGCCAGCAGCCGCCGTGGGGTCGGCACTGAAGCTTTCTTT.

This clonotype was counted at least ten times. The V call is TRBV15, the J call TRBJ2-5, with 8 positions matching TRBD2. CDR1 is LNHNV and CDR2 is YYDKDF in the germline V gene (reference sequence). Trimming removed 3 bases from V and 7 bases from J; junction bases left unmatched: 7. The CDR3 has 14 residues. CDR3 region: CATSSSRGLATQYF. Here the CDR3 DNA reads TGTGCCACCAGCAGCTCCAGAGGACTAGCGACCCAGTACTTC.

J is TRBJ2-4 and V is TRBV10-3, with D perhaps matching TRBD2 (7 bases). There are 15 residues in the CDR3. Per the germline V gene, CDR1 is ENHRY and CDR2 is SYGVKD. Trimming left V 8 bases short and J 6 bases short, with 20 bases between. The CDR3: CAIGQEGGARNIQYF. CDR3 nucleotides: TGTGCCATCGGTCAAGAAGGGGGGGCAAGAAACATTCAGTACTTC.

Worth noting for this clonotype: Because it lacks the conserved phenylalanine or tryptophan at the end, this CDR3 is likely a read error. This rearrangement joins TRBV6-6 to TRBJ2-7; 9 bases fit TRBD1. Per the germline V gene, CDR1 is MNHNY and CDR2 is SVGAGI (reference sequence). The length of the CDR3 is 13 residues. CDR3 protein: CACSEDRGYEQYY. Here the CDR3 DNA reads TGTGCCTGCAGTGAGGACAGGGGTTACGAGCAGTACTAC.

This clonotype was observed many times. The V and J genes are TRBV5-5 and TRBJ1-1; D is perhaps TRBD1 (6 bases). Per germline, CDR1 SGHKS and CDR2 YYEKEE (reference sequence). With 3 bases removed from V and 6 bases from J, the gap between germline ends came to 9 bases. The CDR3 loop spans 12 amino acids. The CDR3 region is CASSWGASEAFF. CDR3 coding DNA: TGTGCCAGCAGCTGGGGGGCCTCTGAAGCTTTCTTT.

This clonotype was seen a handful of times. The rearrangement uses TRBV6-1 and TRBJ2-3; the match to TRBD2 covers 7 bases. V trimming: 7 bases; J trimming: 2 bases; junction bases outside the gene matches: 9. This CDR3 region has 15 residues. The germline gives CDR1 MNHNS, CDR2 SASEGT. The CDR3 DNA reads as TGTGCCAGCACCGGCAAGGGGAGGGCCACAGATACGCAGTATTTT. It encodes CASTGKGRATDTQYF.

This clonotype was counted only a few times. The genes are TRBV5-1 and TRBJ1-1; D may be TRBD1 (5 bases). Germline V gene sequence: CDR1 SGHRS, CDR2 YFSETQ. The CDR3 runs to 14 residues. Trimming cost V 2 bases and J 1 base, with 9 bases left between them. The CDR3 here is CASSLRGTNTEAFF. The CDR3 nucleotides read TGCGCCAGCAGCTTAAGAGGGACGAACACTGAAGCTTTCTTT.

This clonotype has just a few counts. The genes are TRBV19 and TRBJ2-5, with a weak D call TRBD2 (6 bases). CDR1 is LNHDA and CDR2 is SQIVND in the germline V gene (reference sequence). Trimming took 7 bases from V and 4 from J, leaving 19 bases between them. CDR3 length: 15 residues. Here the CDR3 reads CASTRRTGAGETQYF. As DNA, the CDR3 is TGTGCCAGTACCCGTAGGACGGGAGCGGGAGAGACCCAGTACTTC.

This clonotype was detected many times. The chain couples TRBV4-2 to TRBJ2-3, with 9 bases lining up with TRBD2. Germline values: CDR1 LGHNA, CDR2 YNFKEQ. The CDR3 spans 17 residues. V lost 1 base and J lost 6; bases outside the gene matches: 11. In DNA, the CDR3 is TGTGCCAGCAGCCAAGCGCCGGGACTAGCCGCCGGGGATACGCAGTATTTT. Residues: CASSQAPGLAAGDTQYF.

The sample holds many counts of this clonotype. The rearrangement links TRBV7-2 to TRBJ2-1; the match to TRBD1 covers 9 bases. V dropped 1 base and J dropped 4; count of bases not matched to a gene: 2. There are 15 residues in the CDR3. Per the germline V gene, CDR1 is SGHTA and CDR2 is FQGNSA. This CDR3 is CASSLEGQGYNEQFF. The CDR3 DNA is TGTGCCAGCAGCTTAGAGGGACAGGGATACAATGAGCAGTTCTTC.